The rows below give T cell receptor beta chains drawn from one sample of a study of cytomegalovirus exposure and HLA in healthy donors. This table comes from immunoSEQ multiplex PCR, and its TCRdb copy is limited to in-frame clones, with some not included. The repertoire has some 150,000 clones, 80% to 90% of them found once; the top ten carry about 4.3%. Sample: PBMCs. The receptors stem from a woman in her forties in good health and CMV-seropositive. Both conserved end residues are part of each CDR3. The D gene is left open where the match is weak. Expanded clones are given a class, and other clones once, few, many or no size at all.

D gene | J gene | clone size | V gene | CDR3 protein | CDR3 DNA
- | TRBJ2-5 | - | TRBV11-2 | CASSPLRALQETQYF | TGTGCCAGCAGCCCCCTGAGGGCGCTGCAAGAGACCCAGTACTTC
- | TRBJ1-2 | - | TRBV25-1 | CASSDSGVWGYTF | TGTGCCAGCAGTGACTCAGGGGTGTGGGGCTACACCTTC
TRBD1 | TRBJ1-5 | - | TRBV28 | CASSSGYRGRGNQPQHF | TGTGCCAGCAGTTCGGGATACAGGGGGCGCGGCAATCAGCCCCAGCATTTT
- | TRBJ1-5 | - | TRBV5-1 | CASSRDGGSHQPQHF | TGCGCCAGCAGCCGTGACGGGGGGAGCCATCAGCCCCAGCATTTT
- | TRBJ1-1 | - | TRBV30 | CAWSHTGKTEAFF | TGTGCCTGGAGTCACACAGGGAAAACTGAAGCTTTCTTT
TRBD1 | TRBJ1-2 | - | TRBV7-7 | CASSSDRAAGYTF | TGTGCTAGCAGCTCAGACAGGGCGGCTGGCTACACCTTC
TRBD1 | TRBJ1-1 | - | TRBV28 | CASSLPDRGRTEAFF | TGTGCCAGCAGTTTACCTGACAGGGGTCGGACTGAAGCTTTCTTT
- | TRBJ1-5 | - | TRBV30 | CAWSSGTSNQPQHF | TGTGCCTGGAGTTCGGGTACTTCAAATCAGCCCCAGCATTTT
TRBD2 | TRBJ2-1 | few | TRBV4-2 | CASSQVLAGGPDEQFF | TGTGCCAGCAGCCAAGTTTTAGCGGGAGGGCCTGATGAGCAGTTCTTC
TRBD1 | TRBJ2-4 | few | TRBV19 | CASSIWGQGTPNVQNIQYF | TGTGCCAGTAGTATCTGGGGACAGGGAACACCCAACGTCCAAAACATTCAGTACTTC
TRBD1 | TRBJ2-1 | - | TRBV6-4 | CASSGTGGDEQFF | TGTGCCAGCAGTGGGACAGGGGGCGATGAGCAGTTCTTC
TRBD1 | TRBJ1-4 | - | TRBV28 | CASGTDATNEKLFF | TGTGCCAGCGGGACAGATGCAACTAATGAAAAACTGTTTTTT
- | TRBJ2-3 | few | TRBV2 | CASSFYSTDTQYF | TGTGCCAGCAGTTTTTATAGCACAGATACGCAGTATTTT
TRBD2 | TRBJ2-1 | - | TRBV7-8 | CASSPRGTRRNEQFF | TGTGCCAGCAGCCCACGCGGGACTAGGAGGAATGAGCAGTTCTTC
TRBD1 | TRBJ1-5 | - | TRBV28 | CASSSDRGQPQHF | TGTGCCAGCAGTAGTGACAGGGGTCAGCCCCAGCATTTT
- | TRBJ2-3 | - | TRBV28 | CASSSGSTDTQYF | TGTGCCAGCAGTTCCGGTAGCACAGATACGCAGTATTTT
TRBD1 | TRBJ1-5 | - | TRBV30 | CAWGRQGSQPQHF | TGTGCCTGGGGAAGACAGGGTAGTCAGCCCCAGCATTTT
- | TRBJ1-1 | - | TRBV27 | CASSFTRATEAFF | TGTGCCAGCAGTTTTACCAGGGCAACTGAAGCTTTCTTT
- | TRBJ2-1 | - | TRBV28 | CASSFRAGDEQFF | TGTGCCAGCAGTTTTCGGGCAGGGGATGAGCAGTTCTTC
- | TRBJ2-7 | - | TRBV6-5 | CASSPPLYEQYF | TGTGCCAGCAGTCCCCCCTTGTACGAGCAGTACTTC
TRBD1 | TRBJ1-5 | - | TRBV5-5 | CASSPRQGPGNQPQHF | TGTGCCAGCAGCCCTCGACAGGGACCGGGCAATCAGCCCCAGCATTTT
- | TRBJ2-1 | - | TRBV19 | CASSIRGTYNEQFF | TGTGCCAGTAGTATCAGGGGTACCTACAATGAGCAGTTCTTC
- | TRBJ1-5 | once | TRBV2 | CASSETGPHQPQHF | TGTGCCAGCAGTGAAACAGGGCCCCATCAGCCCCAGCATTTT
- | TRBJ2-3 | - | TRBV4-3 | CASSQGPSSDTQYF | TGCGCCAGCAGCCAAGGGCCTAGTTCAGATACGCAGTATTTT
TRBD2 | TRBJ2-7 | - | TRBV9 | CASSVSGREGEQYF | TGTGCCAGCAGCGTAAGTGGGAGGGAGGGAGAGCAGTACTTC
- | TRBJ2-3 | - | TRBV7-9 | CASSSLFPGKTGPPDTQYF | TGTGCCAGCAGCAGCTTATTCCCCGGGAAGACAGGTCCCCCAGATACGCAGTATTTT
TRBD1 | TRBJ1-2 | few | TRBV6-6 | CASSYGTGASGYTF | TGTGCCAGCAGTTACGGGACAGGGGCTTCTGGCTACACCTTC
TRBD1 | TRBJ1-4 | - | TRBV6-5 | CASSYRGTGGEKLFF | TGTGCCAGCAGTTACCGGGGGACAGGAGGTGAAAAACTGTTTTTT
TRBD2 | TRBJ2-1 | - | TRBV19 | CATRKGLGNEQFF | TGTGCCACCAGAAAGGGACTAGGGAATGAGCAGTTCTTC
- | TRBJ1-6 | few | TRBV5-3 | CARSLAFCGLPWRKTNSPLHF | TGTGCCAGAAGCTTGGCATTTTGTGGACTCCCGTGGAGAAAAACCAATTCACCCCTCCACTTT
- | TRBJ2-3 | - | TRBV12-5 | CASKTGGATDTQYF | TGTGCTAGTAAAACAGGGGGGGCCACAGATACGCAGTATTTT
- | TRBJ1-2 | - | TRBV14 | CASSQELNNYGYTF | TGTGCCAGCAGCCAAGAACTTAATAACTATGGCTACACCTTC
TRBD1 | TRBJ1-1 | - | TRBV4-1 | CASSPPGQGVGNTEAFF | TGCGCCAGCAGCCCCCCGGGACAGGGAGTTGGGAACACTGAAGCTTTCTTT
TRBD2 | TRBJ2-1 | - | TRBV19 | CASSPLAGHNEQFF | TGTGCCAGTAGTCCGTTAGCGGGTCACAATGAGCAGTTCTTC
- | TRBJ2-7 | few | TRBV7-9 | CASSSHLGLEQYF | TGTGCCAGCAGCTCTCACCTGGGACTTGAGCAGTACTTC
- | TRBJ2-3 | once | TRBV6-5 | CASSPRASTDTQYF | TGTGCCAGCAGCCCCCGAGCCAGCACAGATACGCAGTATTTT
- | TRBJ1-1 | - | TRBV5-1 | CASSPPTTGRRSHEAFF | TGCGCCAGCAGCCCCCCGACAACAGGGAGACGGTCCCATGAAGCTTTCTTT
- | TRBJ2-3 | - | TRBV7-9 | CSSSSPPRADTQYF | TGTTCCAGCAGCTCCCCACCCCGGGCAGATACGCAGTATTTT
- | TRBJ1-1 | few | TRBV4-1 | CASSQADEAFF | TGCGCCAGCAGCCAGGCTGATGAAGCTTTCTTT
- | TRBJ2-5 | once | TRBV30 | CAWSVGAASQETQYF | TGTGCCTGGAGTGTAGGGGCAGCTAGCCAAGAGACCCAGTACTTC
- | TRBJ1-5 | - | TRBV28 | CASSLSGESNQPQHF | TGTGCCAGCAGTTTATCCGGAGAGAGCAATCAGCCCCAGCATTTT
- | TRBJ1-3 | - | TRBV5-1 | CASSFGGGSGSGNTIYF | TGCGCCAGCAGCTTTGGGGGGGGCAGCGGCTCTGGAAACACCATATATTTT
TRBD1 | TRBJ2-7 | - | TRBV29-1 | CSAGTGVSEQYF | TGCAGCGCTGGGACAGGTGTTTCCGAGCAGTACTTC
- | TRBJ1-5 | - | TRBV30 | CAWSGGNNQPQHF | TGTGCCTGGAGTGGAGGGAATAATCAGCCCCAGCATTTT
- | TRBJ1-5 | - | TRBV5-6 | CASSFGQGFGQPQHF | TGTGCCAGCAGCTTTGGGCAGGGCTTCGGTCAGCCCCAGCATTTT
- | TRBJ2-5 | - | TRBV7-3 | CASSRFGGGSQETQYF | TGTGCCAGCAGCCGGTTTGGGGGGGGCTCCCAAGAGACCCAGTACTTC
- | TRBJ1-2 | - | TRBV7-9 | CASSAQVRDTLRGYTF | TGTGCCAGCAGCGCACAAGTCCGGGACACCCTGCGTGGCTACACCTTC
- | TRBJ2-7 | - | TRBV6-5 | CASRLAYEQYF | TGTGCCAGCCGACTAGCCTACGAGCAGTACTTC
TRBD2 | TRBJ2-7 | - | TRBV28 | CASSSTSAYEQYF | TGTGCCAGCAGTTCTACTAGCGCCTACGAGCAGTACTTC
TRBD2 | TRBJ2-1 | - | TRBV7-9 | CASSPRTSGTDNEQFF | TGTGCCAGCAGCCCTAGGACTAGCGGGACCGACAATGAGCAGTTCTTC
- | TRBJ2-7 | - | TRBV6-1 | CASGGMNEQYF | TGTGCCAGCGGGGGGATGAACGAGCAGTACTTC
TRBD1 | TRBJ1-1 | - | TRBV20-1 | CSARDRAEAFF | TGCAGTGCTAGGGACAGGGCGGAAGCTTTCTTT
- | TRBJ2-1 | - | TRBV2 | CASSGLPYNEQFF | TGTGCCAGCAGTGGACTACCCTACAATGAGCAGTTCTTC
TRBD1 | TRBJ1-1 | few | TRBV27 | CASSLSQGGNTEAFF | TGTGCCAGCAGTTTGTCCCAGGGGGGGAACACTGAAGCTTTCTTT
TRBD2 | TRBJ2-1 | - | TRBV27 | CASSFSSGSPIDEQFF | TGTGCCAGCAGTTTTTCAAGCGGGAGTCCTATAGATGAGCAGTTCTTC
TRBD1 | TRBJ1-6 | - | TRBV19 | CASRDRVGSPLHF | TGTGCCAGTCGGGACAGGGTTGGATCACCCCTCCACTTT
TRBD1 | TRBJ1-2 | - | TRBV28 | CASSSGGGPGGYTF | TGTGCCAGCAGTTCAGGAGGGGGCCCGGGCGGCTACACCTTC